A selection of T cell receptor beta chains follows, all from one sample in a study of CD8+ T cells in alopecia areata. The assay was immunoSEQ multiplex PCR, and TCRdb's table has in-frame clones only and misses some. The table shows about 200,000 clones, with approximately 38% occurring only once. The sample was CD4+ T cells sorted from blood, taken at approximately week 30, from a patient treated with tofacitinib. The receptors come from a human donor with alopecia areata. CDR3s include the opening cysteine and the closing phenylalanine or tryptophan. A D gene is named only where the DNA matches it firmly. Clone size is stated in some rows and not others, as once, few, many or a class when expanded.

cdr3_length j_call clone_size v_call d_call cdr3_aa cdr3_nt
11 TRBJ2-7 few TRBV29-1 - CSAKGFYEQYF TGCAGCGCCAAGGGTTTTTACGAGCAGTACTTC
18 TRBJ2-3 - TRBV5-1 TRBD2 CASSFGLAGGKGTDTQYF TGCGCCAGCAGCTTCGGACTAGCGGGAGGGAAAGGCACAGATACGCAGTATTTT
14 TRBJ2-7 - TRBV23-1 - CASSQSIGPYEQYF TGCGCCAGCAGTCAATCGATTGGGCCCTACGAGCAGTACTTC
11 TRBJ2-7 few TRBV19 - CASSDSREQYF TGTGCCAGTTCCGACTCCCGCGAGCAGTACTTC
17 TRBJ2-6 few TRBV19 TRBD1 CASSMGQGAGGANVLTF TGTGCCAGTAGTATGGGACAGGGGGCTGGAGGGGCCAACGTCCTGACTTTC
15 TRBJ1-2 once TRBV30 TRBD1 CAWSVGTGANYGYTF TGTGCCTGGAGTGTAGGGACAGGGGCGAACTATGGCTACACCTTC
13 TRBJ1-5 - TRBV6-5 - CASSRGQHQPQHF TGTGCCAGCAGCCGAGGACAGCATCAGCCCCAGCATTTT
14 TRBJ2-2 few TRBV19 - CASKTQGRSGELFF TGTGCCAGTAAGACGCAGGGTAGATCCGGGGAGCTGTTTTTT
16 TRBJ1-5 - TRBV7-9 TRBD1 CASSTNRGNSNQPQHF TGTGCCAGCAGCACAAACAGGGGAAATAGCAATCAGCCCCAGCATTTT
13 TRBJ2-2 - TRBV30 - CAWSALPTGELFF TGTGCCTGGTCGGCCTTACCCACCGGGGAGCTGTTTTTT
15 TRBJ2-1 few TRBV30 - CAWSVGTGVLNEQFF TGTGCCTGGAGTGTAGGGACTGGGGTTCTCAATGAGCAGTTCTTC
16 TRBJ2-1 few TRBV5-1 - CASSLAGGNSYNEQFF TGCGCCAGCAGCTTGGCTGGTGGGAACTCCTACAATGAGCAGTTCTTC
11 TRBJ2-1 - TRBV2 - CASRRVNEQFF TGTGCCAGCAGGCGGGTGAATGAGCAGTTCTTC
15 TRBJ2-7 - TRBV6-1 TRBD2 CASSEMTSGSHEQYF TGTGCCAGCAGTGAAATGACTAGCGGGAGCCACGAGCAGTACTTC
15 TRBJ1-5 - TRBV6-5 TRBD1 CASGVGTGNGQPQHF TGTGCCAGCGGAGTTGGGACAGGGAATGGTCAGCCCCAGCATTTT
14 TRBJ2-7 few TRBV6-5 - CASSYSTGFNEQYF TGTGCCAGCAGTTACTCAACGGGTTTCAACGAGCAGTACTTC